The clone carrying this T cell receptor beta chain was seen repeatedly, ten times or more. Its matching antigen is unknown. Time point specified: newly diagnosed GD, antithyroid drugs for less than 3 months. The TCR library used RNA extracted from PBMCs. The CDR3 extends over 15 amino acids. V lost 6 bases, J lost 2 bases, and 12 bases stayed unmatched. Germline CDR1 is SQVTM and CDR2 is ANQGSEA. The data belong to a study of regulatory T cells in long-lasting Graves disease. General study points: The work looked only at peripheral blood and did not look at thyroid tissue. Sample size was small, which may have lowered accuracy. Persistent patients had a count of shared public clonotypes (approximately 2,700) that exceeded that of new patients (approximately 1,000).

Sequencing libraries for TCR beta were prepared with iRepertoire HTBI primers and Arm-PCR of CDR3 regions. TCRdb re-called the multiplex PCR reads through MiXCR, storing one row per CDR3 protein. The repertoire holds fewer than 350,000 distinct CDR3 sequences, with over 15% as singletons. The chain is built from TRBV29-1 and TRBJ1-1; TRBD1 matches at 7 bases. The receptor was isolated from a female donor with Graves disease. This specimen consisted of peripheral blood mononuclear cells (PBMCs), obtained at new diagnosis, from a patient treated with antithyroid drugs. CDR3 sequence reads: CSVPTSRGSNTEAFF. The CDR3 DNA follows: TGCAGCGTCCCTACTTCCAGGGGGAGCAACACTGAAGCTTTCTTT. The full variable domain, completed using reference TRBV29-1 and TRBJ1-1, is SAVISQKPSRDICQRGTSLTIQCQVDSQVTMMFWYRQQPGQSLTLIATANQGSEATYESGFVIDKFPISRPNLTFSTLTVSNMSPEDSSIYLCSVPTSRGSNTEAFFGQGTRLTVV.